The source of this T cell receptor (beta chain) is a study of cytotoxic CD8 clonotypes in ibrutinib-treated CLL. Sequencing used immunoSEQ multiplex PCR; TCRdb keeps in-frame clones, though not all of them. The top ten clones hold approximately 2% of a sample with around 160,000 clones, more than 65% of them seen once. The germline V gene encodes CDR1 MNHEY and CDR2 SVGAGI. There are 13 residues in the CDR3. The V segment lost 5 bases and the J segment 5 bases; nucleotides outside the gene matches: 5. The chain is built from TRBV6-5 and TRBJ1-1; TRBD1 aligns across 7 bases. Sequencing was performed on PBMCs, taken after 12 months of ibrutinib treatment. The origin of this receptor is a human donor with chronic lymphocytic leukemia. CDR3: CASSKQGRTEAFF. The CDR3 DNA follows: TGTGCCAGCAGTAAACAGGGGCGGACTGAAGCTTTCTTT.